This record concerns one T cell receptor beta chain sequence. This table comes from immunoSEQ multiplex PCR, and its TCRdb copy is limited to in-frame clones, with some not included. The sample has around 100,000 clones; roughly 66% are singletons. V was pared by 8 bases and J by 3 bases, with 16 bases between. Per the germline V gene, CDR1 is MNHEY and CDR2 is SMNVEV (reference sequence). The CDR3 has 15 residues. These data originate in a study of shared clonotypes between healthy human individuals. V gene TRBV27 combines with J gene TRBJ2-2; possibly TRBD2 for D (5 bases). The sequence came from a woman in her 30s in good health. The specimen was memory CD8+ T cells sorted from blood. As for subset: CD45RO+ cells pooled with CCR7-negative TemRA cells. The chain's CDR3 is CASRQWARDTGELFF. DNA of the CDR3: TGTGCCAGCCGCCAATGGGCGCGGGACACCGGGGAGCTGTTTTTT.